These 25 T cell receptor beta chains were sequenced from one sample in a study of blood T cell repertoires in COVID-19. Profiled with immunoSEQ multiplex PCR; TCRdb holds only in-frame clones, not every one. This sample yields about 320,000 clones, of which more than 80% are seen a single time; around 6% belongs to the top ten. Specimen: peripheral blood. Source of these receptors: a young man who had recovered from COVID-19.

The chain couples TRBV2 to TRBJ2-1; 10 nucleotides match TRBD1. The V gene end was trimmed by 5 bases and the J gene end by 0 bases; junction bases not matched to a gene: 4. The CDR3 is 16 amino acids. Germline assignment: CDR1 SNHLY and CDR2 FYNNEI. The CDR3: CASSPRTGGSYNEQFF. DNA for the CDR3: TGTGCCAGCAGTCCCAGGACAGGGGGCTCCTACAATGAGCAGTTCTTC.

The chain has TRBV30 and TRBJ2-3; 7 bases are a match to TRBD2. Trimming cost V 4 bases and J 4 bases; bases outside gene matches: 2. The CDR3 is made up of 12 amino acids. The germline V gene has CDR1 GTSNPN and CDR2 SVGIG (reference sequence). CDR3 DNA sequence: TGTGCCTGGACTAGCGGTCCAGATACGCAGTATTTT. Translating it yields CAWTSGPDTQYF.

This clone was recorded only once. This CDR3 is CASSIEGAPGTEAFF. The CDR3 DNA sequence: TGCGCCAGCAGCATAGAGGGGGCGCCGGGCACTGAAGCTTTCTTT. This chain uses TRBV5-1 with TRBJ1-1, with 7 bases lining up with TRBD1. From germline, CDR1 is SGHRS and CDR2 YFSETQ. CDR3 size: 15 residues. V shed 4 bases and J 4 bases; nucleotides not matched to a gene: 10.

The chain joins TRBV25-1 to TRBJ1-1; D is unresolved. CDR1 is MGHDK and CDR2 is SYGVNS in the germline V gene. This CDR3 has 15 amino acids. V lost 2 bases to trimming and J lost 0 bases, with 10 bases between them. This chain's CDR3 is CASSERGSVNTEAFF. CDR3 coding DNA: TGTGCCAGCAGTGAAAGAGGCAGCGTGAACACTGAAGCTTTCTTT.

The rearrangement links TRBV5-4 to TRBJ2-2; TRBD2 aligns across 10 bases. V was pared by 3 bases and J by 4 bases, with 3 bases of the junction left unmatched. Germline V gives CDR1 SGHNT, CDR2 YYREEE (reference sequence). The CDR3 contains 15 residues. The CDR3 DNA is TGTGCCAGCAGCTCCACTAGCGGGACCACCGGGGAGCTGTTTTTT. This sequence encodes CASSSTSGTTGELFF.

V and J are TRBV7-6 and TRBJ2-5, with 12 bases fitting TRBD2. Germline lookup yields CDR1 SGHVS and CDR2 FNYEAQ. This CDR3 contains 19 residues. V shed 5 bases and J 5 bases; nucleotides not matched to a gene: 18. CDR3 sequence: CASSLTGATSGSIWETQYF. CDR3 nucleotide sequence: TGTGCCAGCAGCCTGACGGGCGCGACTAGCGGGAGTATCTGGGAGACCCAGTACTTC.

The J gene is TRBJ2-2, the V gene TRBV5-1, with D possibly matching TRBD2 (6 bases). The CDR3 consists of 14 residues. V gave up 4 bases and J gave up 7 bases, with 14 bases separating them. Germline CDR1 reads SGHRS; CDR2 reads YFSETQ. The CDR3 reads CASSPRGDLGELFF. CDR3 bases: TGCGCCAGCAGCCCGCGGGGAGATCTCGGGGAGCTGTTTTTT.

This chain joins TRBV3-1 (or the pseudogene TRBV3-2) and TRBJ2-7; TRBD1 matches 9 bases. Germline CDR1 and CDR2: LGHDT and YNNKEL (reference sequence). The CDR3 runs 15 residues. The trim removed 5 bases at V and 0 bases at J, leaving 5 bases unmatched. The CDR3 DNA sequence: TGTGCCAGCAGCGCGGGGACAGGGATCTCCTACGAGCAGTACTTC. It translates to CASSAGTGISYEQYF.

This clone was detected once. This chain links TRBV29-1 with TRBJ2-1, with a tentative D call TRBD1 (5 bases). This CDR3 is 10 amino acids long. The V gene's germline CDR1 is SQVTM and CDR2 ANQGSEA. Trimming stripped 7 bases from V and 7 bases from J, with 8 bases between. The CDR3 DNA is TGCAGCGCCAGGGCGAATGAGCAGTTCTTC. Encoded protein: CSARANEQFF.

The V gene is TRBV9, the J gene TRBJ1-1, with D tentatively TRBD1 (6 bases). Germline CDR1 and CDR2: SGDLS and YYNGEE. CDR3 length equals 17 residues. V lost 0 bases and J lost 0, with 15 bases in between. DNA of the CDR3: TGTGCCAGCAGCGTAGGCGACAGGACAGCTATGAACACTGAAGCTTTCTTT. Translating it yields CASSVGDRTAMNTEAFF.

In this sample, this clone turned up once. The chain uses TRBV11-2 and TRBJ2-2, with 9 bases aligning to TRBD2. V lost 4 bases and J lost 5; bases outside the gene matches: 5. Germline CDR1 reads SGHAT; CDR2 reads FQNNGV. CDR3 length: 15 residues. The DNA of the CDR3 is TGTGCCAGCAGCTCAGCGGGGGGCGGGACCGGGGAGCTGTTTTTT. It specifies CASSSAGGGTGELFF.

This clone was seen a few times. The chain joins TRBV5-6 to TRBJ1-1; maybe TRBD1 (6 bases). The CDR3 runs to 14 residues. CDR1 is SGHDT and CDR2 is YYEEEE in the germline V gene. V dropped 2 bases and J dropped 3 bases, with 11 bases sitting between them. The CDR3 DNA follows: TGTGCCAGCAGCTTTTATCAGGGGCACACTGAAGCTTTCTTT. Protein: CASSFYQGHTEAFF.

This sequence joins TRBV9 and TRBJ1-4; 8 positions match TRBD1. Germline V gene sequence: CDR1 SGDLS, CDR2 YYNGEE. The CDR3 has 15 residues. V trimming: 4 bases; J trimming: 4 bases; junction bases outside the gene matches: 6. The CDR3 nucleotides read TGTGCCAGCAGCCCCTGGACAGGGATTAATGAAAAACTGTTTTTT. It translates to CASSPWTGINEKLFF.

The rearrangement links TRBV11-1 to TRBJ2-3, with a weak D call TRBD2 (7 bases). Germline loops: CDR1 SGHAT, CDR2 FQDESV (reference sequence). V dropped 5 bases and J dropped 2 bases, with 8 bases sitting between them. The CDR3 runs to 13 residues. CDR3 DNA sequence: TGTGCCAGCAGCCGGGGGGCCACAGATACGCAGTATTTT. Its protein is CASSRGATDTQYF.

The rearrangement links TRBV6-5 to TRBJ2-7; no reliable D call. The CDR3 is 14 residues long. V was shortened by 5 bases and J by 3 bases, with 14 bases between the two germline ends. Germline CDR1 reads MNHEY; CDR2 reads SVGAGI. CDR3 amino acids: CASSKLGSDYEQYF. CDR3 nucleotide sequence: TGTGCCAGCAGTAAGCTGGGCAGTGACTACGAGCAGTACTTC.

CDR3 region: CASSEEQVAKNIQYF. CDR3 nucleotides: TGTGCCAGCAGTGAAGAACAAGTAGCCAAAAACATTCAGTACTTC. V is TRBV2 and J is TRBJ2-4; D gene unclear. Looked up from germline, CDR1 is SNHLY and CDR2 is FYNNEI. The length of the CDR3 is 15 residues. The ends were cut back, 1 base at V and 0 bases at J, with 7 bases in the middle.

The chain has TRBV2 and TRBJ2-5, with TRBD2 identical over 9 bases. Unmatched junction bases numbered 9, after V lost 11 bases and J lost 5 bases. CDR1 and CDR2 from the germline V gene are SNHLY and FYNNEI. This CDR3 region has 13 residues. The CDR3 spells CAGRGGPKETQYF. Written as DNA, the CDR3 is TGTGCCGGGCGGGGGGGCCCAAAGGAGACCCAGTACTTC.

The V gene is TRBV18, the J gene TRBJ2-1; 9 bases are a match to TRBD1. The length of the CDR3 is 16 residues. The junction had 9 bases not matched to a gene; V was cut back by 6 bases and J by 3 bases. Germline V gene sequence: CDR1 KGHSH, CDR2 LQKENI. The CDR3 sequence is CASSQADRGIYNEQFF. The CDR3 region has the DNA TGTGCCAGCTCCCAAGCCGACAGGGGGATCTACAATGAGCAGTTCTTC.

The V gene is TRBV7-8, the J gene TRBJ2-2; possible D gene TRBD1, 6 bases. CDR1 and CDR2 from the germline V gene are SGHVS and FQNEAQ. Trimming removed 5 bases from V and 0 bases from J, with 10 bases in between. The CDR3 runs 15 residues. The CDR3 protein is CASSAGQTNTGELFF. For the CDR3, the DNA is TGTGCCAGCAGCGCCGGACAGACGAACACCGGGGAGCTGTTTTTT.

This chain connects TRBV7-8 to TRBJ1-1, with a possible D match to TRBD1 (6 bases). The germline V gene has CDR1 SGHVS and CDR2 FQNEAQ. There are 15 residues in the CDR3. V was shortened by 5 bases and J by 4 bases, with 17 bases between the two germline ends. The CDR3 here is CASSPRGGMVTEAFF. CDR3 DNA: TGTGCCAGCAGCCCACGTGGGGGCATGGTCACTGAAGCTTTCTTT.

This chain joins TRBV25-1 and TRBJ1-2, with a weak D call TRBD1 (6 bases). CDR1 is MGHDK and CDR2 is SYGVNS in the germline V gene. This CDR3 comprises 15 residues. Deletions cut 2 bases from V and 1 base from J, with 11 bases between. CDR3 loop: CASSEEGRGNYGYTF. CDR3 coding DNA: TGTGCCAGCAGTGAAGAGGGCAGGGGTAACTATGGCTACACCTTC.

This chain uses TRBV27 with TRBJ1-1; possibly TRBD1 for D (6 bases). There are 11 residues in the CDR3. The V end was cut by 4 bases, the J end by 8 bases, with 8 bases between. The V gene's germline CDR1 is MNHEY and CDR2 SMNVEV (reference sequence). CDR3 sequence (DNA): TGTGCCAGCAGTTCTGACAGGGAAGCTTTCTTT. It is translated as CASSSDREAFF.

This chain connects TRBV7-8 to TRBJ2-1, with 14 bases fitting TRBD2. V lost 5 bases and J lost 3; bases outside the gene matches: 9. This CDR3 spans 18 amino acids. The germline V gene encodes CDR1 SGHVS and CDR2 FQNEAQ. The chain's CDR3 is CASSPGGTSGSLYNEQFF. CDR3 sequence (DNA): TGTGCCAGCAGCCCGGGGGGGACTAGCGGGAGTCTCTACAATGAGCAGTTCTTC.

The chain recombines TRBV7-9 with TRBJ1-2; no clear D. The germline V gene has CDR1 SEHNR and CDR2 FQNEAQ (reference sequence). The CDR3 has 12 residues. V lost 4 bases and J lost 8, with 11 bases in between. The chain's CDR3 is CASSSTSRGYTF. CDR3 nucleotide sequence: TGTGCCAGCAGCTCCACGTCGAGAGGCTACACCTTC.

The genes are TRBV18 and TRBJ2-1, with TRBD2 identical over 9 bases. Germline CDR1 KGHSH, CDR2 LQKENI. The CDR3 sequence is 15 residues long. The V and J ends lost 3 bases and 7 bases, in that order; junction bases with no gene match: 7. CDR3 amino acids: CASSPRTSVLNEQFF. The CDR3 DNA reads TGTGCCAGCTCACCCAGGACTAGCGTCTTGAATGAGCAGTTCTTC. The full variable domain, in which reference TRBV18 and TRBJ2-1 provide the parts outside the CDR3, is NAGVMQNPRHLVRRRGQEARLRCSPMKGHSHVYWYRQLPEEGLKFMVYLQKENIIDESGMPKERFSAEFPKEGPSILRIQQVVRGDSAAYFCASSPRTSVLNEQFFGPGTRLTVL.